This TCR beta chain derives from a study of spatial heterogeneity in lung cancer. Study as a whole: Bulk RNA-seq from matched material yielded a T cell module score that correlated strongly with TCR transcript counts in tumor regions.

Per the germline V gene, CDR1 is ENHRY and CDR2 is SYGVKD. V was clipped by 4 bases and J by 3 bases, with 9 bases between them. The CDR3 loop spans 13 amino acids. In its sample, this clonotype was seen many times. Its target is unknown. Being off target in a library aimed at alpha chains, this beta chain has a size of little meaning. TCRdb analysed the 5' RACE reads with MiXCR anew, one entry per CDR3 protein. The sample includes around 13,000 distinct CDR3 sequences, roughly 4.6% of them seen just once. The study, taken as a whole, reports: Tracking of tumor mutation counts was seen in expanded intratumoral alpha and beta TCR counts.

Time point noted: sample taken at primary tumor resection. Samples were obtained from 70 or so donors, all untreated early-stage non-small cell lung cancer patients. V is TRBV10-3 and J is TRBJ1-2; D possibly corresponds to TRBD1 (5 bases). The clonotype originates from a male donor with early-stage non-small cell lung cancer. This sample comprised lung tumor tissue, obtained at surgery. As DNA, the CDR3 is TGTGCCATCAGTGGGAGAGGGGACTATGGCTACACCTTC. Translated, it gives CAISGRGDYGYTF.